A selection of T cell receptor beta chains follows, all from one sample in a study of T-cell reconstitution after alpha-beta-depleted transplantation in children. TCRdb processed the PCR reads anew with MiXCR; each CDR3 protein has one entry. The repertoire holds over 400,000 distinct CDR3 sequences, with about 40% as singletons. Sequencing used PBMCs, obtained before TCRalphabeta/CD19-depleted stem cell transplant. These receptors were taken from a girl aged 2 to 9 with aplastic anemia, due to receive a stem cell transplant. Both conserved end residues are part of each CDR3. A D gene is named only where the DNA matches it firmly. Rows give clone size only sometimes, using once, few, many, or a class for an expanded clone.

v_call: TRBV29-1; j_call: TRBJ2-2; d_call: .; clone_size: once; cdr3_nt: TGCAGCGGACTGAACACCGGGGAGCTGTTTTTT; cdr3_aa: CSGLNTGELFF
v_call: TRBV28; j_call: TRBJ2-1; d_call: TRBD1; clone_size: .; cdr3_nt: TGTGCCACCCATTCGACAGGGAAGGACGGCAATGAGCAGTTCTTC; cdr3_aa: CATHSTGKDGNEQFF
v_call: TRBV28; j_call: TRBJ2-7; d_call: TRBD2; clone_size: .; cdr3_nt: TGTGCCAGCAGTTTATCGCGGGAGGGCTACGAGCAGTACTTC; cdr3_aa: CASSLSREGYEQYF
v_call: TRBV28; j_call: TRBJ2-5; d_call: .; clone_size: .; cdr3_nt: TGTGCCAGCAAGGGTCCGGTGTACCAAGAGACCCAGTACTTC; cdr3_aa: CASKGPVYQETQYF
v_call: TRBV6-5; j_call: TRBJ2-1; d_call: .; clone_size: .; cdr3_nt: TGTGCCAGCAGTTACCGCCGGGACCTTAGCTCCTACAATGAGCAGTTCTTC; cdr3_aa: CASSYRRDLSSYNEQFF
v_call: TRBV9; j_call: TRBJ2-7; d_call: TRBD2; clone_size: .; cdr3_nt: TGTGCCAGCAGTCCACTGGGGGCTAGCGGGAACGAGCAGTACTTC; cdr3_aa: CASSPLGASGNEQYF
v_call: TRBV7-6; j_call: TRBJ2-3; d_call: TRBD2; clone_size: .; cdr3_nt: TGTGCCAGCAGCCTTCTAGCGGGGGGCCCCCGAGATACGCAGTATTTT; cdr3_aa: CASSLLAGGPRDTQYF
v_call: TRBV6-5; j_call: TRBJ2-2; d_call: .; clone_size: many; cdr3_nt: TGTGCCAGCAGTTACCCTCCTTCATGGGGACGAACCGGGGAGCTGTTTTTT; cdr3_aa: CASSYPPSWGRTGELFF
v_call: TRBV20-1; j_call: TRBJ2-5; d_call: .; clone_size: few; cdr3_nt: TGCAGTGCCGATCCGGGGATGGATCAAGAGACCCAGTACTTC; cdr3_aa: CSADPGMDQETQYF
v_call: TRBV20-1; j_call: TRBJ2-7; d_call: .; clone_size: .; cdr3_nt: TGCAGTGCTAGAGAGATGGGCAGCTACGAGCAGTACTTC; cdr3_aa: CSAREMGSYEQYF
v_call: TRBV6-5; j_call: TRBJ2-7; d_call: TRBD1; clone_size: .; cdr3_nt: TGTGCCAGCACCCGAGGGACAGGCGAGCAGTACTTC; cdr3_aa: CASTRGTGEQYF